This TCR beta chain is drawn from a study of control samples from healthy donors and cancer patients. Assay used: immunoSEQ multiplex PCR; TCRdb lists only in-frame clones, some missing. The data contain around 71,000 clones, around 87% of them seen just once; the ten biggest clones take up roughly 2.4%. The clonotype originates from a woman between 50 and 59 years old with head and neck cancer. The specimen was PBMCs.

The CDR3 region is CASSVSSGADTQYF. Here the CDR3 DNA reads TGTGCCAGCAGCGTATCGTCCGGAGCAGATACGCAGTATTTT. V is TRBV9 and J is TRBJ2-3; D not resolved. The CDR3 runs to 14 residues. Germline CDR1 reads SGDLS; CDR2 reads YYNGEE. The V end was cut by 1 base, the J end by 4 bases, with 10 bases between.